These T cell receptor beta chains were read from a single sample in a study of metastatic and nonmetastatic thyroid tumors. TCRdb re-called the PCR reads via MiXCR. The repertoire holds tens of thousands of clones, with roughly 13% as singletons. Source material: blood. The receptor set was obtained from a female donor with papillary thyroid cancer or a benign thyroid nodule (not recorded which). Some clones in this sample may be carry-over from other donors' samples. The CDR3 runs from the conserved cysteine through the conserved F or W. The D gene is left open where the match is weak. The size of a clone is reported for some rows only, either as once, few or many, or as a class for expanded clones.

D: TRBD1
V: TRBV3-1
J: TRBJ1-3
size: many
DNA: TGTGCCAGCACCCTGGGACAGGGAAACACCATATATTTT
CDR3: CASTLGQGNTIYF

D: TRBD1
V: TRBV20-1
J: TRBJ2-4
size: NA
DNA: TGCAGTGCTAGTGTCCAGGGGGCGGCCAAAAACATTCAGTACTTC
CDR3: CSASVQGAAKNIQYF

D: NA
V: TRBV6-2/TRBV6-3
J: TRBJ2-7
size: many
DNA: TGTGCCAGCAGAAAAGTAGGCCGGGGCCTAAGCTCCTACGAGCAGTACTTC
CDR3: CASRKVGRGLSSYEQYF

D: NA
V: TRBV19
J: TRBJ2-2
size: NA
DNA: TGTGCCTCTTCCGTTGAGGCGTGGGGCACCGGGGAGCTGTTTTTT
CDR3: CASSVEAWGTGELFF

D: TRBD1
V: TRBV30
J: TRBJ2-7
size: many
DNA: TGTGCCTGGCAGCTCCGGGACAGGGCTTACGAGCAGTACTTC
CDR3: CAWQLRDRAYEQYF

D: NA
V: TRBV7-2
J: TRBJ1-1
size: many
DNA: TGTGCCAGCAGCTTCGGGTCGTTTGGTGGCACTGAAGCTTTCTTT
CDR3: CASSFGSFGGTEAFF

D: NA
V: TRBV10-3
J: TRBJ2-7
size: many
DNA: TGTGCCATCAGTGAGACGGACACCGCCTACGAGCAGTACTTC
CDR3: CAISETDTAYEQYF

D: NA
V: TRBV7-8
J: TRBJ2-1
size: many
DNA: TGTGCCAGCAGCTTAACCACACGACAGACCTACAATGAGCAGTTCTTC
CDR3: CASSLTTRQTYNEQFF

D: NA
V: TRBV19
J: TRBJ2-1
size: many
DNA: TGTGCCAGTAGTATAGACTCCGGGACGTGGAATGAGCAGTTCTTC
CDR3: CASSIDSGTWNEQFF

D: NA
V: TRBV7-3
J: TRBJ2-2
size: many
DNA: TGTGCCAGCAGCTTAACGCCAGGGGTTCACACCGGGGAGCTGTTTTTT
CDR3: CASSLTPGVHTGELFF

D: NA
V: TRBV6-1
J: TRBJ1-1
size: many
DNA: TGTGCCAGCAGTGATAGACAGGCGTCGAACACTGAAGCTTTCTTT
CDR3: CASSDRQASNTEAFF

D: NA
V: TRBV3-1
J: TRBJ2-1
size: many
DNA: TGTGCCAGCAGCCAAGTGGCGGGAAGGGCCCATGAGCAGTTCTTC
CDR3: CASSQVAGRAHEQFF

D: TRBD1
V: TRBV19
J: TRBJ2-2
size: NA
DNA: TGTGCCAGTAGTTACACCCCGGGACAGGGGCAATTCGTGGAGCTGTTTTTT
CDR3: CASSYTPGQGQFVELFF

D: NA
V: TRBV3-1
J: TRBJ1-2
size: few
DNA: TGTGCCAGCAGCCAAGCGACAGCTGGCTACACCTTC
CDR3: CASSQATAGYTF

D: NA
V: TRBV9
J: TRBJ1-2
size: NA
DNA: TGTGCCAGCGGGCGGACAGCTCTATCCTCTATGGCGGGCTACACCTTC
CDR3: CASGRTALSSMAGYTF

D: NA
V: TRBV9
J: TRBJ2-6
size: many
DNA: TGTGCCAGCAGCGTCAACGTTCAGACCGGGGCCAACGTCCTGACTTTC
CDR3: CASSVNVQTGANVLTF

D: NA
V: TRBV11-2
J: TRBJ2-1
size: NA
DNA: TGTGCCAGCAGGTACCAATCTTACAATGAGCAGTTCTTC
CDR3: CASRYQSYNEQFF

D: NA
V: TRBV29-1
J: TRBJ1-3
size: many
DNA: TGCAGCGTTATGGGTCCGGGATCATTCCGCTCTGGAAACACCATATATTTT
CDR3: CSVMGPGSFRSGNTIYF

D: TRBD1
V: TRBV20-1
J: TRBJ1-1
size: many
DNA: TGCAGTGCTAAATCGACAGGGTATGAAGCTTTCTTT
CDR3: CSAKSTGYEAFF

D: NA
V: TRBV20-1
J: TRBJ1-2
size: few
DNA: TGCAGTGCTAGTGTAGGGGATAGGGGACATGGCTACACCTTC
CDR3: CSASVGDRGHGYTF

D: TRBD1
V: TRBV7-2
J: TRBJ1-2
size: many
DNA: TGTGCCAGCAGAAGCCCGGGACAGGGGCGCTACACCTTC
CDR3: CASRSPGQGRYTF

D: NA
V: TRBV6-6
J: TRBJ2-7
size: many
DNA: TGTGCCAGCAGTTATGCTGGACAAGGGTACGAGCAGTACTTC
CDR3: CASSYAGQGYEQYF

D: NA
V: TRBV9
J: TRBJ1-4
size: many
DNA: TGTGCCAGCAGCGTAGGTAGCACAACTAATGAAAAACTGTTTTTT
CDR3: CASSVGSTTNEKLFF

D: NA
V: TRBV4-1
J: TRBJ2-7
size: NA
DNA: TGCGCCAGCAGCCTGCTCCTAACGGGAATCGGCCTGTACGAGCAGTACTTC
CDR3: CASSLLLTGIGLYEQYF

D: NA
V: TRBV18
J: TRBJ1-1
size: many
DNA: TGTGCCAGCTCACCATCGGGACTTTCGACCACTGAAGCTTTCTTT
CDR3: CASSPSGLSTTEAFF

D: NA
V: TRBV6-5
J: TRBJ2-7
size: many
DNA: TGTGCCAGCAGTTACTCCGGCAGGGGCGTCAACGAGCAGTACTTC
CDR3: CASSYSGRGVNEQYF

D: NA
V: TRBV12-3/TRBV12-4
J: TRBJ2-7
size: many
DNA: TGTGCCAGCCGACGGGGAGGCTACGAGCAGTACTTC
CDR3: CASRRGGYEQYF

D: TRBD1
V: TRBV6-1
J: TRBJ1-2
size: many
DNA: TGTGCCAGCAGGTCCGGGACAGGATATGGCTACACCTTC
CDR3: CASRSGTGYGYTF

D: NA
V: TRBV4-3
J: TRBJ2-3
size: many
DNA: TGCGCCAGCAGCCAAAGTTTCCGCCTCACCGGTACGCAGTATTTT
CDR3: CASSQSFRLTGTQYF

D: NA
V: TRBV7-3
J: TRBJ2-1
size: many
DNA: TGTGCCAGCAGCTTCGACAGGAGCTCCTACAATGAGCAGTTCTTC
CDR3: CASSFDRSSYNEQFF

D: NA
V: TRBV19
J: TRBJ2-5
size: NA
DNA: TGTGCCAGTAGTTCCAATAGAGGGTCGGAGACCCATTACTTC
CDR3: CASSSNRGSETHYF

D: NA
V: TRBV7-2
J: TRBJ2-1
size: many
DNA: TGTGCCAGCAGCTTTAGCAGCTTGTCCTACAATGAGCAGTTCTTC
CDR3: CASSFSSLSYNEQFF

D: NA
V: TRBV7-8
J: TRBJ2-1
size: many
DNA: TGTGCCAGCAGCTTACTTGACTTTAGCTCCTACAATGAGCAGTTCTTC
CDR3: CASSLLDFSSYNEQFF

D: NA
V: TRBV20-1
J: TRBJ2-1
size: many
DNA: TGCAGTGCTAGAGGAGTTAGCCTCCTCTATGAGCAGTTCTTC
CDR3: CSARGVSLLYEQFF

D: TRBD1
V: TRBV20-1
J: TRBJ2-3
size: many
DNA: TGCAGTGCTACCTCCCGGGACAGCCGCACAGATACGCAGTATTTT
CDR3: CSATSRDSRTDTQYF

D: NA
V: TRBV6-1
J: TRBJ2-1
size: many
DNA: TGTGCCAGCGAGTCTGGGAATGAGCAGTTCTTC
CDR3: CASESGNEQFF

D: NA
V: TRBV5-8
J: TRBJ2-7
size: NA
DNA: TGTGCCAGCAGAAAAATCAGGGGGACTTACCCCTACGAGCAGTACTTC
CDR3: CASRKIRGTYPYEQYF

D: TRBD2
V: TRBV11-2
J: TRBJ2-7
size: many
DNA: TGTGCCAGCAGCCGCCTCACCGGGACTAGATGGTACGAGCAGTACTTC
CDR3: CASSRLTGTRWYEQYF

D: TRBD2
V: TRBV19
J: TRBJ2-3
size: many
DNA: TGTGCCAGTAGTTCGCCGGGAGGAGGAGGAGATACGCAGTATTTT
CDR3: CASSSPGGGGDTQYF

D: TRBD2
V: TRBV2
J: TRBJ2-7
size: NA
DNA: TGTGCCAGCAGTGCTCGATGGAGACTAGCGTTCCACTACGAGCAGTACTTC
CDR3: CASSARWRLAFHYEQYF

D: NA
V: TRBV2
J: TRBJ1-2
size: many
DNA: TGTGCCAGCAGTGGGGAAGGGGGGAATGGCTACACCTTC
CDR3: CASSGEGGNGYTF

D: NA
V: TRBV6-1
J: TRBJ1-2
size: many
DNA: TGTGCCAGCAGTGGGACCGGGGGCGCGGGTGGCTACACCTTC
CDR3: CASSGTGGAGGYTF

D: TRBD1
V: TRBV28
J: TRBJ2-7
size: many
DNA: TGTGCCAGCAAACGACAGGGTATCACCTACGAGCAGTACTTC
CDR3: CASKRQGITYEQYF

D: NA
V: TRBV2
J: TRBJ2-3
size: NA
DNA: TGTGCCAGCAGGCCCTGGATCATTGGGTATACGCAGTATTTT
CDR3: CASRPWIIGYTQYF

D: NA
V: TRBV28
J: TRBJ2-2
size: many
DNA: TGTGCCAGCAGTTTACCCGGGGTTTTCAATTTCAACACCGGGGAGCTGTTTTTT
CDR3: CASSLPGVFNFNTGELFF

D: NA
V: TRBV6-1
J: TRBJ1-5
size: many
DNA: TGTGCCAGCAGTACTACAGGGAGTCAGCCCCAGCATTTT
CDR3: CASSTTGSQPQHF

D: NA
V: TRBV27
J: TRBJ1-6
size: many
DNA: TGTGCCAGCCGTTGGACCAATTCACCCCTCCACTTT
CDR3: CASRWTNSPLHF

D: NA
V: TRBV12-3/TRBV12-4
J: TRBJ2-3
size: NA
DNA: TGTGCCAGCGGTCCAAAAGACTTCACAGATACGCAGTATTTT
CDR3: CASGPKDFTDTQYF

D: NA
V: TRBV11-2
J: TRBJ1-2
size: NA
DNA: TGTGCCAGCAGCTGGACAGCAAAAAACTATGGCTACACCTTC
CDR3: CASSWTAKNYGYTF

D: NA
V: TRBV20-1
J: TRBJ2-3
size: few
DNA: TGCAGTGCTAGAGATCCTAGAAAATCCACAGATACGCAGTATTTT
CDR3: CSARDPRKSTDTQYF

D: NA
V: TRBV5-4
J: TRBJ1-2
size: NA
DNA: TGTGCCAGCAGCTTTGTGGGGCAGGGCTATGGCTACACCTTC
CDR3: CASSFVGQGYGYTF

D: NA
V: TRBV13
J: TRBJ2-1
size: many
DNA: TGTGCCAGCAGCTTATCAATTAGCAGGAGCTCCTACAATGAGCAGTTCTTC
CDR3: CASSLSISRSSYNEQFF

D: NA
V: TRBV11-1
J: TRBJ2-1
size: NA
DNA: TGTGCCGTTCGACTTCCGGAGCAGTTCTTC
CDR3: CAVRLPEQFF

D: TRBD2
V: TRBV5-6
J: TRBJ2-7
size: many
DNA: TGTGCCAGCAGCAAAAAGCCAGGACTAGGGGCCTACGAGCAGTACTTC
CDR3: CASSKKPGLGAYEQYF

D: NA
V: TRBV5-5
J: TRBJ2-5
size: few
DNA: TGTGCCAGCAGCTATACCGGGCCCCAAGAGACCCAGTACTTC
CDR3: CASSYTGPQETQYF

D: NA
V: TRBV19
J: TRBJ2-6
size: NA
DNA: TGCGCCAGTAGTAACACGTACTCTGGCGCCAACGTCCTGACTTTC
CDR3: CASSNTYSGANVLTF

D: NA
V: TRBV5-5
J: TRBJ1-1
size: once
DNA: TGTGCCAGCAGCCGTTCACAGGGACTGAACACTGAAGCTTTCTTT
CDR3: CASSRSQGLNTEAFF